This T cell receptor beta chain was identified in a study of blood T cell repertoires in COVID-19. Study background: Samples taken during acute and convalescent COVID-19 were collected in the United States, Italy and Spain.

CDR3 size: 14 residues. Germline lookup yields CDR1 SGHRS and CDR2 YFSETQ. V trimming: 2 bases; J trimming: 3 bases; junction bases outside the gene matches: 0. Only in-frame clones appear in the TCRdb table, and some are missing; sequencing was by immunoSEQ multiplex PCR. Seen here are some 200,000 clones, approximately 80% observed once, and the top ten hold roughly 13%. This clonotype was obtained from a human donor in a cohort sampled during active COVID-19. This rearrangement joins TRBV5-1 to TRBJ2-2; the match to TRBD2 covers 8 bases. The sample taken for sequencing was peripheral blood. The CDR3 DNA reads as TGCGCCAGCAGCTTCGGGGGGGACACCGGGGAGCTGTTTTTT. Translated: CASSFGGDTGELFF.